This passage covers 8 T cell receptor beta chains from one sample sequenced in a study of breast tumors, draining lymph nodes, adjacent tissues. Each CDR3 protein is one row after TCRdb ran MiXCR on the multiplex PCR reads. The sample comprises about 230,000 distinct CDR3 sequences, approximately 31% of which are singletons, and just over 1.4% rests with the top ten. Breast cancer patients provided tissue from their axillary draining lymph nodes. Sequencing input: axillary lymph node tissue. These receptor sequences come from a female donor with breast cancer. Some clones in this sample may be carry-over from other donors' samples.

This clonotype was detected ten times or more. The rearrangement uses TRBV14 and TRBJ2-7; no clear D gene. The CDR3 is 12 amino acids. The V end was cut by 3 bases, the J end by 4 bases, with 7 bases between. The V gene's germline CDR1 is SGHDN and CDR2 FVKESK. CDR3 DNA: TGTGCCAGCAGCCAGAGACCGTACGAGCAGTACTTC. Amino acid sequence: CASSQRPYEQYF.

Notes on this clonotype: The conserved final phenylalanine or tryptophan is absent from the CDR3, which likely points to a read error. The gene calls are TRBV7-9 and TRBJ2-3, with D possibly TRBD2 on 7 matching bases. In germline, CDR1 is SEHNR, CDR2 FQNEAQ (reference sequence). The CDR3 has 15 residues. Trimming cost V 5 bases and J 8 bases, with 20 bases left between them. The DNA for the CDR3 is TGTGCCAGCAGCGTAGGACGGGGGGCGCGTAGTACGCAGTATCTT. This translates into CASSVGRGARSTQYL.

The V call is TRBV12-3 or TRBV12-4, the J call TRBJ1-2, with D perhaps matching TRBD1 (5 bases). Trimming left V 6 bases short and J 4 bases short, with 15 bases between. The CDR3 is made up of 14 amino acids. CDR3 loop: CASSCSGTSYGYTF. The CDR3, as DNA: TGTGCCAGCAGCTGCTCAGGGACTTCCTATGGCTACACCTTC.

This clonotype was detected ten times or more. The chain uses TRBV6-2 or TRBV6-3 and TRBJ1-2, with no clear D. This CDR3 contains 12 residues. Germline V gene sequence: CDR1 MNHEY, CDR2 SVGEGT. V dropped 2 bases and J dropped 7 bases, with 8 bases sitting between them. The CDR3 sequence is CASSYGDGGYTF. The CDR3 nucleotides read TGTGCCAGCAGTTACGGGGATGGTGGCTACACCTTC.

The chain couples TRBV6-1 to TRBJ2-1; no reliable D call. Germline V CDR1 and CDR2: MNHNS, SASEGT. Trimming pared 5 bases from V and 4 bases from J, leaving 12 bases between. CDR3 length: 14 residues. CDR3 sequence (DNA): TGTGCCAGCAGTCAACCAGCCCATTACAATGAGCAGTTCTTC. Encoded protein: CASSQPAHYNEQFF.

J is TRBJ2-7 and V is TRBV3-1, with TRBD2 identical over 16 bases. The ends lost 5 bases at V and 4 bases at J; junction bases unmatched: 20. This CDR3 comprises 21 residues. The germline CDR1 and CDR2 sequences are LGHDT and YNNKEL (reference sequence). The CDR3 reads CASSDSRRTMGLAGGPYEQYF. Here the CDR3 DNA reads TGTGCCAGCAGCGATTCTAGGAGGACCATGGGACTAGCGGGAGGGCCGTACGAGCAGTACTTC.

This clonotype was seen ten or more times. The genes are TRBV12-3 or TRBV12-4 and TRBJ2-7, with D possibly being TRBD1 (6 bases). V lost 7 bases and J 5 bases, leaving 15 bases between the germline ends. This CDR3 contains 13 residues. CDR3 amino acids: CASTTGSRHEQYF. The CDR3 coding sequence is TGTGCCAGCACCACAGGGAGCAGGCACGAGCAGTACTTC.

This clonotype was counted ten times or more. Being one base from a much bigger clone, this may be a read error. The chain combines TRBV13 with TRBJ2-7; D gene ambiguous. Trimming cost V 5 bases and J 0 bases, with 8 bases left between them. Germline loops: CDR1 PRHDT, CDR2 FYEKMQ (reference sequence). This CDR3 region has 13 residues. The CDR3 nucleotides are TGTGCCAGCAGCACCCCGCCCTCCTACGAGCAGTACTTC. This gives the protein CASSTPPSYEQYF.